One sample yielded the 7 T cell receptor beta chains listed below, sequenced in a study of T cell changes during pregnancy in multiple sclerosis. Profiling relied on immunoSEQ multiplex PCR, and the TCRdb table lists in-frame clones only, not all of them. The table shows 85,000 to 120,000 clones, with roughly 92% occurring only once. The material sequenced was peripheral blood, taken after pregnancy. Receptors were obtained from a female donor with multiple sclerosis, enrolled in a pregnancy study.

This rearrangement joins TRBV2 to TRBJ2-7; 7 bases are shared with TRBD2. After removal of 8 bases from V and 0 bases from J, the junction contained 10 bases not matched to a gene. Germline CDR1 is SNHLY and CDR2 is FYNNEI. This CDR3 has 15 residues. The CDR3 reads CASAIQRGSSYEQYF. The CDR3 DNA sequence: TGTGCCAGCGCGATACAGCGGGGCAGCTCCTACGAGCAGTACTTC. The full variable domain, its missing parts supplied by reference TRBV2 and TRBJ2-7, is EPEVTQTPSHQVTQMGQEVILRCVPISNHLYFYWYRQILGQKVEFLVSFYNNEISEKSEIFDDQFSVERPDGSNFTLKIRSTKLEDSAMYFCASAIQRGSSYEQYFGPGTRLTVT.

V is TRBV10-3 and J is TRBJ2-5, with 8 bases that match TRBD1. Trimming took 0 bases from V and 5 from J; bases not matched to a gene: 2. This CDR3 is 14 amino acids long. Germline V CDR1 and CDR2: ENHRY, SYGVKD. The CDR3 DNA sequence: TGTGCCATCAGTGAGTCGAGGGACAGGGAGACCCAGTACTTC. Translating it yields CAISESRDRETQYF.

The CDR3 DNA reads as TGTGCCAGCAGCCAAATGGACAGGCCCTTCCATGGCTACACCTTC. Amino acid sequence: CASSQMDRPFHGYTF. The chain combines TRBV7-9 with TRBJ1-2, with 7 bases fitting TRBD1. The CDR3 sequence is 15 residues long. With 5 bases clipped from V and 6 bases from J, the junction kept 12 bases outside the gene matches. CDR1 is SEHNR and CDR2 is FQNEAQ in the germline V gene (reference sequence). Full variable domain (missing parts from reference TRBV7-9 and TRBJ1-2): DTGVSQNPRHKITKRGQNVTFRCDPISEHNRLYWYRQTLGQGPEFLTYFQNEAQLEKSRLLSDRFSAERPKGSFSTLEIQRTEQGDSAMYLCASSQMDRPFHGYTFGSGTRLTVV.

The chain is built from TRBV11-2 and TRBJ2-5; 7 nucleotides match TRBD2. This CDR3 region has 14 residues. Germline V CDR1 and CDR2: SGHAT, FQNNGV. Trimming removed 5 bases from V and 5 bases from J; junction bases left unmatched: 8. The CDR3 nucleotides are TGTGCCAGCAGCGAGAGCGGGGTCCGCGAGACCCAGTACTTC. This sequence encodes CASSESGVRETQYF. Complete variable domain (other parts from reference TRBV11-2 and TRBJ2-5): EAGVAQSPRYKIIEKRQSVAFWCNPISGHATLYWYQQILGQGPKLLIQFQNNGVVDDSQLPKDRFSAERLKGVDSTLKIQPAKLEDSAVYLCASSESGVRETQYFGPGTRLLVL.

The rearrangement links TRBV9 to TRBJ1-6; 7 nucleotides agree with TRBD1. This CDR3 region has 18 residues. The V and J ends lost 0 bases and 2 bases, in that order; junction bases with no gene match: 8. Germline-derived CDR1 and CDR2 are SGDLS and YYNGEE. The CDR3 DNA reads as TGTGCCAGCAGCGTAGAACAGGGGACCTCCCCCTATAATTCACCCCTCCACTTT. Its translation is CASSVEQGTSPYNSPLHF.

V usage is TRBV21-1 and J usage is TRBJ2-7; the table's D call TRBD1 went unverified against the DNA. TRBV21-1 is designated a pseudogene. There are 13 residues in the CDR3. As DNA, the CDR3 is TGTGCCAGCAGCAAAAAGGGGATTTACGAGCAGTACTTC. Its protein product is CASSKKGIYEQYF.

The chain combines TRBV5-6 with TRBJ2-3, with D hard to call. Germline CDR1 and CDR2: SGHDT and YYEEEE. The CDR3 consists of 15 residues. V gave up 2 bases and J gave up 0 bases, with 10 bases separating them. The CDR3 here is CASSFPGTSTDTQYF. The CDR3 DNA follows: TGTGCCAGCAGCTTTCCCGGTACTAGCACAGATACGCAGTATTTT.